This TCR beta chain was observed in a study of cytomegalovirus exposure and HLA in healthy donors. Study information: Unique TCRs from HLA-typed donors, 85 million to 100 million of them, were held in an early data release. Study results and limitations: The productive fraction for most TCR beta V segments was about 87% or about 30% in an earlier analysis. There were 150 to 200 TCR beta chains listed as cytomegalovirus-associated.

The PCR ran on 60 Vbeta and 13 Jbeta primers. Clones were read by immunoSEQ multiplex PCR, and TCRdb kept only the in-frame ones, dropping some. In the table there are about 170,000 clones, about four fifths of which are singletons. Note on this clone: As yet, its antigen is unknown.

Germline V gene data show CDR1 as LGHNA and CDR2 as YSLEER. The CDR3 totals 14 residues. V lost 4 bases, J lost 3 bases, and 6 bases stayed unmatched. Healthy bone marrow donors formed the donor group. The sequence was collected from a man aged 25-45 years in good health and CMV-seropositive. The chain combines TRBV4-3 with TRBJ2-7; 7 positions agree with TRBD1. The sample taken for sequencing was PBMCs. CDR3: CASSPSTGFYEQYF. For the CDR3, the DNA is TGCGCCAGCAGCCCTTCGACAGGGTTCTACGAGCAGTACTTC.